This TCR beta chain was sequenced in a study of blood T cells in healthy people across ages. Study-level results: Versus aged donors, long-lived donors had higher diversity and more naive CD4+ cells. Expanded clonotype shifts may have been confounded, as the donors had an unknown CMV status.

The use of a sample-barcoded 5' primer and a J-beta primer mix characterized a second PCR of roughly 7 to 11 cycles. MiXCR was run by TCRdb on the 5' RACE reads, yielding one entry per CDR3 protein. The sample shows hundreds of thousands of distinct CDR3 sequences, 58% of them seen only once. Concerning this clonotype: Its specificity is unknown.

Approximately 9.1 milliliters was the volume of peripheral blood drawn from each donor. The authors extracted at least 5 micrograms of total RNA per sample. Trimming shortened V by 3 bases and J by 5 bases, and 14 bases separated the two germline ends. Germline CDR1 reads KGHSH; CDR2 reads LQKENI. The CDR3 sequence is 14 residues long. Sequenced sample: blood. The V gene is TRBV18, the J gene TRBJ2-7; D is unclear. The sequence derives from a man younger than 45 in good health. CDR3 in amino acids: CASSPEDLVHEQYF. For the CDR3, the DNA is TGTGCCAGCTCACCCGAAGATTTAGTGCACGAGCAGTACTTC.